This TCR beta chain was sequenced in a study of blood T cell repertoires in COVID-19. Study-wide background: Sites across the United States, Italy and Spain contributed samples from acute and convalescent COVID-19.

The assay was immunoSEQ multiplex PCR, and TCRdb's table has in-frame clones only and misses some. Of some 320,000 clones in the sample, 75% to 90% are singletons; the top ten hold 5.2%. The junction had 2 bases not matched to a gene; V was cut back by 4 bases and J by 6 bases. This CDR3 has 14 residues. The germline V gene has CDR1 SNHLY and CDR2 FYNNEI. Recruitment covered about 25 US areas and drew participants whose ages spanned about 18 to 90 years. Each recovered donor of Cohort 3 presented with two negative PCRs, clearance, or symptom resolution. Input material: PBMCs or T cells enriched from blood (not recorded which). This chain connects TRBV2 to TRBJ1-4; 10 nucleotides align to TRBD1. This clonotype was sampled from a man in his 60s who had recovered from COVID-19. The CDR3 is CASSVGTGDEKLFF. The CDR3 nucleotides are TGTGCCAGCAGTGTCGGGACAGGGGATGAAAAACTGTTTTTT.